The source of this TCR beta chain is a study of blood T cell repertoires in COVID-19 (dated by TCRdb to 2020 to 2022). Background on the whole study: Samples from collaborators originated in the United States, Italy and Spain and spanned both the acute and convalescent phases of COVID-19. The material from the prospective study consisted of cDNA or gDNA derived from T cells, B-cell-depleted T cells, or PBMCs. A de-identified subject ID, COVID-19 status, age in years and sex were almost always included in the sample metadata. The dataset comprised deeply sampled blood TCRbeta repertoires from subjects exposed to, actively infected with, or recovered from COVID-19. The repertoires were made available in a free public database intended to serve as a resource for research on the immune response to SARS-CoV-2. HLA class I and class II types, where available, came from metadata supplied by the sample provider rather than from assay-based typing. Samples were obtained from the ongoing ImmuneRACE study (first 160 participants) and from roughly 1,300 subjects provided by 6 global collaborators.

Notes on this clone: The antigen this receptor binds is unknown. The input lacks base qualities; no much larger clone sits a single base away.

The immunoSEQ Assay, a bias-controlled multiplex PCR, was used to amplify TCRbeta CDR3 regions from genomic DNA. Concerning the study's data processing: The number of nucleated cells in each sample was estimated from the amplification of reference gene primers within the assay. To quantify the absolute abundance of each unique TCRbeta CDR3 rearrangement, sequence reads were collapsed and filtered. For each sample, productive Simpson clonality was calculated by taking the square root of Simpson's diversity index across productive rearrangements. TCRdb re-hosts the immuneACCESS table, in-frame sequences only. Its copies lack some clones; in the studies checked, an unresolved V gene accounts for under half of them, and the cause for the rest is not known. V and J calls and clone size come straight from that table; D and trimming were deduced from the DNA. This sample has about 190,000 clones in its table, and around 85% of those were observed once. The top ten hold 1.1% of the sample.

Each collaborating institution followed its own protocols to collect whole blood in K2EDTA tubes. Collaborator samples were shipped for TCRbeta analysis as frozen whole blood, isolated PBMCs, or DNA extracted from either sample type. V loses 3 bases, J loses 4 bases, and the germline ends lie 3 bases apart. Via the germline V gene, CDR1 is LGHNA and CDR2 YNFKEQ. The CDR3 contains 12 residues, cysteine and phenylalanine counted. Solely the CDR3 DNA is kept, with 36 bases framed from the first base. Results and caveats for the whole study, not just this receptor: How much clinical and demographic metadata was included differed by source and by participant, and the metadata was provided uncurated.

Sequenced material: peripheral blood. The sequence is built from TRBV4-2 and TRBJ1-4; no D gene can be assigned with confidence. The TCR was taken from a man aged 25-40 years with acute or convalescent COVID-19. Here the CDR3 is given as CASSHSNEKLFF. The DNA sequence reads TGTGCCAGCAGCCACAGTAATGAAAAACTGTTTTTT.